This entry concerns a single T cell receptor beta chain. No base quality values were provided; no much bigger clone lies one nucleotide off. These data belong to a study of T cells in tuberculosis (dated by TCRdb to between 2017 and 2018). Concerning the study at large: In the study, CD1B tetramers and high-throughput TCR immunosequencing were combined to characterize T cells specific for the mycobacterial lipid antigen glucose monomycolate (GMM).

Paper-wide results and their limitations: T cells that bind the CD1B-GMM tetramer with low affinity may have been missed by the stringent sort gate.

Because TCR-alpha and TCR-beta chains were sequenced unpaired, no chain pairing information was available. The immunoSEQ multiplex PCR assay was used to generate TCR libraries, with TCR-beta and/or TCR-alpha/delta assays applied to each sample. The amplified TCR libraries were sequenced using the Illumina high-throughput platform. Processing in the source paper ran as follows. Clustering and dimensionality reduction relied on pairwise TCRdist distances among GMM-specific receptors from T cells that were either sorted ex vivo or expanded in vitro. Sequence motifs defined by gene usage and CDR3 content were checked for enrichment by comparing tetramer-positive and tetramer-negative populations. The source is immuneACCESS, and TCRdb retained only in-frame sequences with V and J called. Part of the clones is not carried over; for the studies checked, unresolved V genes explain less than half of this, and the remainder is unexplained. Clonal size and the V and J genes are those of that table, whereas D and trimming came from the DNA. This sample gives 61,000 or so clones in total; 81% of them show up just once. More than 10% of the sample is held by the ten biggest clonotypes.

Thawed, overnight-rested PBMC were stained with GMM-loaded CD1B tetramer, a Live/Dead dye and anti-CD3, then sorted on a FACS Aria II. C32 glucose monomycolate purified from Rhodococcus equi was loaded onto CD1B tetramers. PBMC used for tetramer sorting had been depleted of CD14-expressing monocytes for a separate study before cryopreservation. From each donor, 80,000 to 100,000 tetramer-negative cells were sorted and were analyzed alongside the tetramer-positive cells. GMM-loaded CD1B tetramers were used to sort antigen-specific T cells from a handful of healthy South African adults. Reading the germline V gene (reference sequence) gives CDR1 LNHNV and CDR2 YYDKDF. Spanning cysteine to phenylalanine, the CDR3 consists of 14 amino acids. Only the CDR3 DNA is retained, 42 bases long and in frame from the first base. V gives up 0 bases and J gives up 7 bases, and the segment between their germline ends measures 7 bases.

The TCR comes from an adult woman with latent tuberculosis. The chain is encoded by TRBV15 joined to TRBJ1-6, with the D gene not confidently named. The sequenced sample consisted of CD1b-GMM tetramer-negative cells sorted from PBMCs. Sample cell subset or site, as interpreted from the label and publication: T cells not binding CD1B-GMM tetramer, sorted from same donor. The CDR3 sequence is CATSRDPGNSPLHF. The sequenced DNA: TGTGCCACCAGCAGAGATCCCGGGAATTCACCCCTCCACTTT.